Presented here are 24 T cell receptor beta chains from one specimen sequenced in a study of T cell responses to AZD1222 COVID-19 vaccine. This table comes from immunoSEQ multiplex PCR, and its TCRdb copy is limited to in-frame clones, with some not included. The sample records 150,000 to 200,000 clones, around 90% being singletons. The sequenced sample was peripheral blood, obtained 28 days after the second AZD1222 dose. Every receptor here comes from an adult who received the AZD1222 COVID-19 vaccine.

This clone was counted a few times. The chain has TRBV9 and TRBJ1-2, with 12 positions matching TRBD1. V shed 2 bases, J shed 3 bases, and the junction held 8 bases outside the gene matches. Germline CDR1 and CDR2: SGDLS and YYNGEE. The CDR3 sequence is 17 residues long. For the CDR3, the DNA is TGTGCCAGCAGCGTCTGGGGACAGGGGGCTGTAGACTATGGCTACACCTTC. Translating it yields CASSVWGQGAVDYGYTF.

The rearrangement joins TRBV6-5 to TRBJ2-7; 12 bases fit TRBD2. Germline V gene sequence: CDR1 MNHEY, CDR2 SVGAGI. V shed 0 bases, J shed 6 bases, and the junction held 3 bases outside the gene matches. This CDR3 has 15 residues. This CDR3 is CASSYSTSGSGEQYF. The CDR3 bases are TGTGCCAGCAGTTACTCGACTAGCGGGAGCGGCGAGCAGTACTTC.

Turning to this clone: Other nucleotide sequences in the sample specify the same CDR3. The chain combines TRBV5-1 with TRBJ2-3, with D unresolved. The CDR3 is made up of 14 amino acids. Per germline, CDR1 SGHRS and CDR2 YFSETQ. Trimming removed 0 bases from V and 2 bases from J, with 7 bases in between. DNA of the CDR3: TGCGCCAGCAGCTTGGGGGGTTACACAGATACGCAGTATTTT. Amino acid sequence: CASSLGGYTDTQYF.

V and J are TRBV5-1 and TRBJ2-3; 12 nucleotides match TRBD2. Germline CDR1 and CDR2: SGHRS and YFSETQ. V shed 6 bases and J 1 base; nucleotides not matched to a gene: 6. The CDR3 is 16 amino acids. The CDR3 loop is CASKGRLAGGTDTQYF. The CDR3 region has the DNA TGCGCCAGCAAAGGAAGACTAGCGGGGGGCACAGATACGCAGTATTTT.

The rearrangement links TRBV19 to TRBJ1-2; 10 nucleotides agree with TRBD1. V shed 8 bases and J 8 bases; nucleotides not matched to a gene: 14. The CDR3 is 15 residues long. Germline V lookup: CDR1 LNHDA, CDR2 SQIVND (reference sequence). The CDR3 here is CASRRISGTGVGYTF. CDR3 nucleotide sequence: TGTGCCAGTCGCCGAATCTCCGGGACAGGGGTCGGCTACACCTTC.

This clone showed up just once. The chain employs TRBV5-1 and TRBJ2-7, with D possibly TRBD1 on 6 matching bases. Trimming shortened V by 4 bases and J by 3 bases, and 17 bases separated the two germline ends. Germline V gene sequence: CDR1 SGHRS, CDR2 YFSETQ. There are 15 residues in the CDR3. In DNA, the CDR3 is TGCGCCAGCAGCCCGGATGGACAGCCGTTCTACGAGCAGTACTTC. Encoded protein: CASSPDGQPFYEQYF.

This clone was seen just once. V usage is TRBV2 and J usage is TRBJ2-2, with D possibly being TRBD1 or TRBD2 (5 bases each). Trimming cost V 1 base and J 3 bases, with 9 bases left between them. Germline V lookup: CDR1 SNHLY, CDR2 FYNNEI. The CDR3 spans 15 residues. CDR3 DNA sequence: TGTGCCAGCAGTGAAGGGGGGTGGGACACCGGGGAGCTGTTTTTT. It specifies CASSEGGWDTGELFF.

The V and J genes are TRBV19 and TRBJ2-3; D is possibly TRBD1 (8 bases). CDR1 is LNHDA and CDR2 is SQIVND in the germline V gene (reference sequence). Trimming removed 3 bases at V and 2 bases at J, with 18 bases between. This CDR3 comprises 17 residues. CDR3 in amino acids: CASSIGGRTGNTDTQYF. The CDR3 region has the DNA TGTGCCAGTAGTATCGGGGGGCGGACAGGGAACACAGATACGCAGTATTTT.

V and J are TRBV7-9 and TRBJ1-6, with no clear D. V was pared by 9 bases and J by 9 bases, with 12 bases between. Germline V gene data show CDR1 as SEHNR and CDR2 as FQNEAQ (reference sequence). The CDR3 runs 12 residues. The CDR3 region is CARGSQSSPLHF. CDR3 nucleotide sequence: TGTGCCAGGGGCTCTCAAAGTTCACCCCTCCACTTT.

V and J are TRBV29-1 and TRBJ2-7; the D gene is possibly TRBD2 (5 bases). Per the germline V gene, CDR1 is SQVTM and CDR2 is ANQGSEA. V shed 5 bases and J shed 4 bases, with 9 bases lying between them. This CDR3 is 11 amino acids long. DNA for the CDR3: TGCAGCGTTAGGACTGCTTACGAGCAGTACTTC. It codes for CSVRTAYEQYF.

The chain couples TRBV12-3 or TRBV12-4 to TRBJ2-3, with D perhaps assigned TRBD1 or TRBD2 (5 bases each). There are 12 residues in the CDR3. The ends were cut back, 8 bases at V and 6 bases at J, with 12 bases in the middle. CDR3 loop: CASGGRGDTQYF. CDR3 DNA sequence: TGTGCCAGCGGGGGTAGGGGTGATACGCAGTATTTT.

The chain couples TRBV7-9 to TRBJ1-2; D perhaps matches TRBD1 (5 bases). Trimming removed 5 bases from V and 2 bases from J, with 9 bases in between. In germline, CDR1 is SEHNR, CDR2 FQNEAQ (reference sequence). This CDR3 is 13 amino acids long. CDR3 amino acids: CASSGAGNYGYTF. CDR3 DNA sequence: TGTGCCAGCAGCGGAGCAGGGAACTATGGCTACACCTTC. The complete variable domain, with remaining parts taken from reference TRBV7-9 and TRBJ1-2, reads DTGVSQNPRHKITKRGQNVTFRCDPISEHNRLYWYRQTLGQGPEFLTYFQNEAQLEKSRLLSDRFSAERPKGSFSTLEIQRTEQGDSAMYLCASSGAGNYGYTFGSGTRLTVV.

The J gene is TRBJ1-2, the V gene TRBV6-6; D ambiguous. Germline lookup yields CDR1 MNHNY and CDR2 SVGAGI (reference sequence). This CDR3 region has 14 residues. V dropped 2 bases and J dropped 11 bases, with 18 bases sitting between them. Here the CDR3 DNA reads TGTGCCAGCAGTTACGAGGCTCTCAGAGCGGGATACACCTTC. Amino acid sequence: CASSYEALRAGYTF.

V and J are TRBV5-1 and TRBJ2-2; 7 nucleotides line up with TRBD1. Germline CDR1 and CDR2: SGHRS and YFSETQ. The CDR3 consists of 15 residues. Trimming at V came to 4 bases and at J to 1 base, leaving 4 bases not matched to a gene. In nucleotides, the CDR3 is TGCGCCAGCAGCACAGGGGCAGGGAACACCGGGGAGCTGTTTTTT. This sequence encodes CASSTGAGNTGELFF.

This chain joins TRBV30 and TRBJ1-6; D is possibly TRBD1 (6 bases). The CDR3 covers 14 residues. Germline lookup yields CDR1 GTSNPN and CDR2 SVGIG (reference sequence). V lost 5 bases and J 7 bases, leaving 15 bases between the germline ends. The CDR3: CAWDRGGSNSPLHF. The CDR3 region has the DNA TGTGCCTGGGACCGCGGGGGCTCAAATTCACCCCTCCACTTT.

Here the CDR3 reads CSVWTSGGDNEQFF. The CDR3 bases are TGCAGCGTTTGGACTAGCGGGGGGGACAATGAGCAGTTCTTC. The chain is built from TRBV29-1 and TRBJ2-1, with 15 bases identical to TRBD2. The CDR3 sequence is 14 residues long. Losses at the gene ends were 5 bases for V and 5 bases for J; bases not matched to a gene: 1. Germline V gene lookup returns CDR1 SQVTM and CDR2 ANQGSEA.

This clone was picked up a small number of times. The chain joins TRBV6-1 to TRBJ1-5; D gene ambiguous. V shed 2 bases and J shed 2 bases, with 10 bases lying between them. Germline V gives CDR1 MNHNS, CDR2 SASEGT. The CDR3 length is 15 residues. The CDR3, as DNA: TGTGCCAGCAGTGAATTGGAGGTGGGCAATCAGCCCCAGCATTTT. Its translation is CASSELEVGNQPQHF.

This sequence joins TRBV28 and TRBJ1-5; no definite D call. The CDR3 is 18 residues long. Germline lookup yields CDR1 MDHEN and CDR2 SYDVKM. Trimming removed 4 bases from V and 4 bases from J, with 23 bases in between. The CDR3 sequence: CASSSPEGRLGSNQPQHF. The CDR3 DNA is TGTGCCAGCAGTTCTCCCGAGGGCAGGCTGGGGTCGAATCAGCCCCAGCATTTT.

V gene TRBV9 combines with J gene TRBJ2-7; D is possibly TRBD1 (6 bases). Germline V gives CDR1 SGDLS, CDR2 YYNGEE. Trimming removed 4 bases from V and 2 bases from J, with 16 bases in between. The CDR3 sequence is 15 residues long. The CDR3 here is CASSTGQGSTYEQYF. The CDR3 DNA sequence: TGTGCCAGCAGCACAGGCCAGGGGTCCACCTACGAGCAGTACTTC.

This chain uses TRBV21-1 with TRBJ1-6; the table's D call, TRBD1, was not checked against the DNA. TRBV21-1 is listed as a pseudogene. The CDR3 consists of 15 residues. In DNA form, the CDR3 reads TGTGCCAGTCCCAAGGAACAGGGTTATAATTCACCCCTCCACTTT. The encoded protein is CASPKEQGYNSPLHF.

The CDR3 region is CASRPTGGKTGELFF. The CDR3 DNA reads TGTGCCAGCAGACCGACAGGGGGCAAGACCGGGGAGCTGTTTTTT. V gene TRBV28 combines with J gene TRBJ2-2, with 10 positions matching TRBD1. Trimming took 6 bases from V and 5 from J; bases not matched to a gene: 6. Germline CDR1 and CDR2: MDHEN and SYDVKM. This CDR3 region has 15 residues.

The chain is built from TRBV18 and TRBJ1-5; 7 bases agree with TRBD1. The V segment lost 3 bases and the J segment 5 bases; nucleotides outside the gene matches: 13. CDR1 KGHSH and CDR2 LQKENI come from the germline V gene. CDR3 length: 17 amino acids. The CDR3 sequence: CASSPYRRDSGDQPQHF. The CDR3, as DNA: TGTGCCAGCTCACCCTATCGACGGGACAGCGGAGATCAGCCCCAGCATTTT.

V usage is TRBV11-3 and J usage is TRBJ1-3, with D unclear. Looked up from germline, CDR1 is SGHNT and CDR2 is YENEEA. The V and J ends lost 10 bases and 0 bases respectively, with 16 bases between them. This CDR3 is built from 15 residues. CDR3 sequence: CANWAEFPSGNTIYF. The CDR3 region has the DNA TGTGCCAACTGGGCCGAGTTTCCCTCTGGAAACACCATATATTTT. Filled out from reference TRBV11-3 and TRBJ1-3, the complete variable domain reads EAGVVQSPRYKIIEKKQPVAFWCNPISGHNTLYWYLQNLGQGPELLIRYENEEAVDDSQLPKDRFSAERLKGVDSTLKIQPAELGDSAVYLCANWAEFPSGNTIYFGEGSWLTVV.

V is TRBV27 and J is TRBJ1-6, with unresolved D. Germline lookup yields CDR1 MNHEY and CDR2 SMNVEV (reference sequence). The CDR3 is made up of 12 amino acids. Trimming stripped 5 bases from V and 6 bases from J, with 5 bases between. In nucleotides, the CDR3 is TGTGCCAGCAGTCTTCTTAATTCACCCCTCCACTTT. Encoded protein: CASSLLNSPLHF.